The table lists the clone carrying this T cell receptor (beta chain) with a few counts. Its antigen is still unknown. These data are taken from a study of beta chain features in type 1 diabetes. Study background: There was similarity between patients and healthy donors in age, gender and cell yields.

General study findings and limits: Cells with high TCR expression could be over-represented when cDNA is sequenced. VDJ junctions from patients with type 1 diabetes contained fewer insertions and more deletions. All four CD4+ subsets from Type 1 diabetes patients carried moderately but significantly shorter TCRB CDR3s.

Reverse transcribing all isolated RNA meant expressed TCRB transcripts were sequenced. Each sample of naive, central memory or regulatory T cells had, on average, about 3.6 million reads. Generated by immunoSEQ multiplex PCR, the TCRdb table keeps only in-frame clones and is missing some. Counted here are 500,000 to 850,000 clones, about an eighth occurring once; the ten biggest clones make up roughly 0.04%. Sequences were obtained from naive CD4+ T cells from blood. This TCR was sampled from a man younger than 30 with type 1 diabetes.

This CDR3 reads CASSVPGRTEAFF. CDR3 nucleotide sequence: TGTGCCAGCAGTGTACCGGGGCGGACTGAAGCTTTCTTT. The chain employs TRBV25-1 and TRBJ1-1; perhaps TRBD1 as D (5 bases). The CDR3 consists of 13 residues. Trimming took 4 bases from V and 5 from J, leaving 11 bases between them. Germline lookup yields CDR1 MGHDK and CDR2 SYGVNS. Drawing the rest from reference TRBV25-1 and TRBJ1-1, the complete variable domain is EADIYQTPRYLVIGTGKKITLECSQTMGHDKMYWYQQDPGMELHLIHYSYGVNSTEKGDLSSESTVSRIRTEHFPLTLESARPSHTSQYLCASSVPGRTEAFFGQGTRLTVV.